This T cell receptor (beta chain) was sequenced for a study of cytotoxic CD8 clonotypes in ibrutinib-treated CLL. Study overall: Patient counts were approximately 12 relapsed/refractory, over 14 treatment-naive and about 18 IGHV unmutated.

Regarding this clone: Its antigen is unidentified.

V was clipped by 6 bases and J by 5 bases, with 10 bases between them. The CDR3 contains 12 residues. CDR1 ENHRY and CDR2 SYGVKD come from the germline V gene. Assay: immunoSEQ multiplex PCR; the TCRdb copy retains only in-frame clones and omits some. The repertoire holds 50,000 to 70,000 clones, with roughly 54% as singletons. General study results and limits: Clonotypes that were public were uncommon, and they contracted or stayed stable on treatment. Clonality, elevated at ibrutinib response, dropped back toward baseline at progression. Against age-matched healthy donors, baseline clonality ran higher and tracked circulating CD8+ T-cell counts.

The sample here was PBMCs, taken at disease progression, from a patient treated with ibrutinib. The V gene is TRBV10-3, the J gene TRBJ2-5; TRBD1 might be the D (6 bases). The TCR was taken from a human donor with chronic lymphocytic leukemia. Here the CDR3 reads CAIRGAGETQYF. In DNA form, the CDR3 reads TGTGCCATCAGGGGGGCAGGGGAGACCCAGTACTTC.